These 29 T cell receptor beta chains originate from one sample sequenced in a study of T-cell memory formation after mild COVID-19. TCRdb independently ran MiXCR on the 5' RACE reads; one entry per CDR3 protein. The sample consists of 170,000 or so distinct CDR3 sequences, 20% to 25% of them appearing once. Sequencing input: PBMCs or a T cell subset sorted from them (not recorded which). The receptor source for this set is an adult woman who had mild COVID-19 (a few samples of this study predate the infection). Cell type and time point are not known.

There are a few counts of this clonotype. The chain is built from TRBV11-2 and TRBJ1-2; D is possibly TRBD1 (6 bases). The CDR3 consists of 16 residues. V gave up 8 bases and J gave up 0 bases, with 19 bases separating them. Germline V gene data show CDR1 as SGHAT and CDR2 as FQNNGV. The CDR3 DNA is TGTGCCAGCTCCTCGGGGGCAGGGATAGCTAACTATGGCTACACCTTC. Translated: CASSSGAGIANYGYTF.

V gene TRBV4-1 combines with J gene TRBJ2-7; unclear D gene. The CDR3 spans 13 residues. V lost 4 bases, J lost 2 bases, and 9 bases lay in between. Germline-derived CDR1 and CDR2 are MGHRA and YSYEKL. The CDR3 loop is CASSPSTAYEQYF. The CDR3 nucleotides are TGCGCCAGCAGCCCATCAACGGCCTACGAGCAGTACTTC.

This rearrangement joins TRBV5-1 to TRBJ2-3; 8 bases line up with TRBD1. Germline loops: CDR1 SGHRS, CDR2 YFSETQ. Trimming cost V 4 bases and J 3 bases; bases outside gene matches: 7. The CDR3 loop spans 15 amino acids. The CDR3 spells CASSHGQGETDTQYF. The CDR3 region has the DNA TGCGCCAGCAGCCACGGACAGGGAGAGACAGATACGCAGTATTTT.

CDR3 residues: CASSSGSEDTQYF. CDR3 DNA: TGTGCCAGCAGCTCCGGGTCTGAGGATACGCAGTATTTT. V usage is TRBV11-2 and J usage is TRBJ2-3; no reliable D call. Trimming took 4 bases from V and 6 from J, leaving 11 bases between them. This CDR3 is built from 13 residues. In germline, CDR1 is SGHAT, CDR2 FQNNGV.

This clonotype occurred a few times. V gene TRBV27 combines with J gene TRBJ1-1; D uncertain. V was shortened by 0 bases and J by 1 base, with 9 bases between the two germline ends. The CDR3 sequence is 15 residues long. The germline V gene encodes CDR1 MNHEY and CDR2 SMNVEV (reference sequence). CDR3 sequence reads: CASSLSTTGNTEAFF. Here the CDR3 DNA reads TGTGCCAGCAGTTTATCCACGACGGGGAACACTGAAGCTTTCTTT.

This clonotype was recorded at least ten times. The chain is built from TRBV3-1 and TRBJ1-1; no clear D gene. The CDR3 extends over 14 amino acids. V was trimmed by 0 bases and J by 3 bases, leaving 8 bases between them. Germline CDR1 reads LGHDT; CDR2 reads YNNKEL (reference sequence). CDR3: CASSQERGYTEAFF. CDR3 nucleotides: TGTGCCAGCAGCCAAGAACGGGGATACACTGAAGCTTTCTTT.

The chain carries TRBV6-2 or TRBV6-3 and TRBJ2-3, with 9 nucleotides matching TRBD1. In germline, CDR1 is MNHEY, CDR2 SVGEGT. The CDR3 runs to 15 residues. J was trimmed by 5 bases and V by 1 base; bases with no gene match: 4. As DNA, the CDR3 is TGTGCCAGCAGTTACTGGACAGGGGCCCAAGATACGCAGTATTTT. Translation: CASSYWTGAQDTQYF.

This clonotype has only a few counts. The chain links TRBV7-3 to TRBJ2-2, with D hard to call. CDR1 and CDR2 from the germline V gene are SGHTA and FQGTGA. The CDR3 has 13 amino acids. V was clipped by 6 bases and J by 12 bases, with 17 bases between them. The CDR3 nucleotides are TGTGCCAGCAGGCTTACGGGTGCGGAGAAGCTGTTTTTT. As protein: CASRLTGAEKLFF.

The chain joins TRBV12-3 or TRBV12-4 to TRBJ2-7; 7 bases are a match to TRBD1. The CDR3 is 14 amino acids. Losses at the gene ends were 3 bases for V and 3 bases for J; bases not matched to a gene: 5. CDR3 sequence (DNA): TGTGCCAGCAGTTTTTTGAGACAGGGCTACGAGCAGTACTTC. Its protein is CASSFLRQGYEQYF.

This chain uses TRBV5-1 with TRBJ2-5; 9 bases are shared with TRBD1. The ends lost 5 bases at V and 0 bases at J; junction bases unmatched: 11. CDR1 is SGHRS and CDR2 is YFSETQ in the germline V gene. The CDR3 consists of 17 residues. The CDR3 loop is CASSSSTGTGYQETQYF. The DNA for the CDR3 is TGCGCCAGCAGTTCATCCACCGGGACAGGGTACCAAGAGACCCAGTACTTC.

Only a few counts were recorded for this clonotype. V is TRBV6-6 and J is TRBJ1-1, with no clear D. Trimming cost V 2 bases and J 6 bases, with 10 bases left between them. The CDR3 has 13 residues. Looked up from germline, CDR1 is MNHNY and CDR2 is SVGAGI (reference sequence). CDR3: CASSYGDEAEAFF. As DNA, the CDR3 is TGTGCCAGCAGTTACGGCGACGAAGCTGAAGCTTTCTTT.

This clonotype was seen ten or more times. This sequence joins TRBV7-6 and TRBJ1-2, with D perhaps matching TRBD1 (5 bases). CDR3 length: 13 amino acids. Trimming pared 1 base from V and 7 bases from J, leaving 10 bases between. CDR1 and CDR2 (germline): SGHVS, FNYEAQ. The CDR3 DNA sequence: TGTGCCAGCAGCTTAGGAGGGACTGGTGGCTACACCTTC. It is translated as CASSLGGTGGYTF.

This chain links TRBV12-3 or TRBV12-4 with TRBJ1-2; D is perhaps TRBD1 (6 bases). The CDR3 runs to 14 residues. The V and J ends lost 4 bases and 3 bases respectively, with 12 bases between them. CDR3 residues: CASSWDTLDYGYTF. In DNA form, the CDR3 reads TGTGCCAGCAGTTGGGACACCCTTGACTATGGCTACACCTTC.

The rearrangement joins TRBV3-1 to TRBJ2-1, with D possibly being TRBD1 (5 bases). Germline CDR1 is LGHDT and CDR2 is YNNKEL (reference sequence). The V and J ends lost 1 base and 0 bases respectively, with 10 bases between them. The CDR3 is made up of 16 amino acids. DNA of the CDR3: TGTGCCAGCAGCCAAGTTTCAGGGTACTCCTACAATGAGCAGTTCTTC. As protein: CASSQVSGYSYNEQFF.

This clonotype has more than one count but fewer than ten. J is TRBJ1-1 and V is TRBV12-5, with D maybe TRBD1 (6 bases). The germline V gene has CDR1 LGHNT and CDR2 FRNRAP. The CDR3 sequence is 19 residues long. Trimming took 0 bases from V and 4 from J, leaving 24 bases between them. CDR3 DNA: TGTGCTAGTGGTTTGGTAAAAGGAGACAGGACTAAGGTGGGCACTGAAGCTTTCTTT. It translates to CASGLVKGDRTKVGTEAFF. Looking up the rest from reference TRBV12-5 and TRBJ1-1 gives the full variable domain: DARVTQTPRHKVTEMGQEVTMRCQPILGHNTVFWYRQTMMQGLELLAYFRNRAPLDDSGMPKDRFSAEMPDATLATLKIQPSEPRDSAVYFCASGLVKGDRTKVGTEAFFGQGTRLTVV.

The chain couples TRBV15 to TRBJ1-1, with D hard to call. CDR3 size: 14 residues. Per germline, CDR1 LNHNV and CDR2 YYDKDF (reference sequence). Trimming took off 2 bases at V and 3 bases at J, with 10 bases between the two ends. The CDR3 DNA sequence: TGTGCCACCAGCAGAAGGAACGGGGACACTGAAGCTTTCTTT. Its protein product is CATSRRNGDTEAFF. Full variable domain (remainder filled in from reference TRBV15 and TRBJ1-1): DAMVIQNPRYQVTQFGKPVTLSCSQTLNHNVMYWYQQKSSQAPKLLFHYYDKDFNNEADTPDNFQSRRPNTSFCFLDIRSPGLGDTAMYLCATSRRNGDTEAFFGQGTRLTVV.

This clonotype occurred a few times. The genes are TRBV9 and TRBJ2-5; TRBD2 matches 8 bases. Germline CDR1 SGDLS, CDR2 YYNGEE. V gave up 6 bases and J gave up 4 bases; unmatched junction bases: 11. The CDR3 is 15 amino acids. The CDR3 spells CASTREGGGLETQYF. In DNA, the CDR3 is TGTGCCAGCACCCGGGAGGGCGGGGGGTTAGAGACCCAGTACTTC.

In this sample, this clonotype turned up a few times. V usage is TRBV29-1 and J usage is TRBJ1-1, with D perhaps matching TRBD1 (6 bases). This CDR3 region has 12 residues. Germline V gives CDR1 SQVTM, CDR2 ANQGSEA. V was clipped by 7 bases and J by 7 bases, with 16 bases between them. CDR3 loop: CSASIGGFEAFF. CDR3 coding DNA: TGCAGCGCCTCTATCGGGGGCTTTGAAGCTTTCTTT.

The V and J genes are TRBV7-9 and TRBJ1-1, with TRBD1 matching 9 bases. Germline values: CDR1 SEHNR, CDR2 FQNEAQ (reference sequence). V lost 4 bases and J lost 3; bases outside the gene matches: 6. The CDR3 is 15 amino acids. In DNA form, the CDR3 reads TGTGCCAGCAGCTATGGGGACAGGGTTTACACTGAAGCTTTCTTT. Amino acid sequence: CASSYGDRVYTEAFF. Filled out from reference TRBV7-9 and TRBJ1-1, the complete variable domain reads DTGVSQNPRHKITKRGQNVTFRCDPISEHNRLYWYRQTLGQGPEFLTYFQNEAQLEKSRLLSDRFSAERPKGSFSTLEIQRTEQGDSAMYLCASSYGDRVYTEAFFGQGTRLTVV.

This clonotype was counted only a few times. The rearrangement links TRBV9 to TRBJ1-5; D gene uncertain. The CDR3 has 15 amino acids. The V and J ends lost 0 bases and 5 bases respectively, with 12 bases between them. CDR1 is SGDLS and CDR2 is YYNGEE in the germline V gene. CDR3 region: CASSVAGQPYQPQHF. Here the CDR3 DNA reads TGTGCCAGCAGCGTAGCCGGTCAGCCTTATCAGCCCCAGCATTTT.

The J gene is TRBJ2-7, the V gene TRBV29-1; D remains ambiguous. The V end lost 1 base, the J end lost 6 bases, and 7 bases lay between the germline ends. CDR3 length: 11 residues. Germline CDR1 is SQVTM and CDR2 is ANQGSEA. In DNA form, the CDR3 reads TGCAGCGTTGAAGCGGTCAGCGAGCAGTACTTC. It yields the protein CSVEAVSEQYF.

There are a few counts of this clonotype. The rearrangement joins TRBV5-1 to TRBJ2-7, with 11 bases identical to TRBD1. The CDR3 runs to 14 residues. V trimming: 3 bases; J trimming: 5 bases; junction bases outside the gene matches: 4. Per the germline V gene, CDR1 is SGHRS and CDR2 is YFSETQ. CDR3 amino acids: CASSSGTGGHEQYF. CDR3 sequence (DNA): TGCGCCAGCAGCTCCGGGACAGGGGGGCACGAGCAGTACTTC. Together with reference TRBV5-1 and TRBJ2-7, the CDR3 gives the full variable domain: KAGVTQTPRYLIKTRGQQVTLSCSPISGHRSVSWYQQTPGQGLQFLFEYFSETQRNKGNFPGRFSGRQFSNSRSEMNVSTLELGDSALYLCASSSGTGGHEQYFGPGTRLTVT.

In this sample, this clonotype turned up many times. V gene TRBV3-1 combines with J gene TRBJ2-1, with 11 bases that match TRBD2. This CDR3 comprises 14 residues. Germline-derived CDR1 and CDR2 are LGHDT and YNNKEL (reference sequence). Trimming cost V 4 bases and J 6 bases; bases outside gene matches: 2. This CDR3 is CASSPLAGGNEQFF. The DNA of the CDR3 is TGTGCCAGCAGCCCGCTAGCGGGAGGCAATGAGCAGTTCTTC.

This clonotype was found a few times. This chain uses TRBV7-9 with TRBJ2-3; 9 nucleotides match TRBD2. This CDR3 region has 19 residues. Trimming cost V 5 bases and J 2 bases; bases outside gene matches: 17. Per the germline V gene, CDR1 is SEHNR and CDR2 is FQNEAQ (reference sequence). The DNA for the CDR3 is TGTGCCAGCAGCGGCTGGGGGCGACTCGCGGGGGGGCCCACAGATACGCAGTATTTT. It specifies CASSGWGRLAGGPTDTQYF.

This clonotype has a handful of counts. The chain uses TRBV19 and TRBJ2-7; D unresolved. The V gene's germline CDR1 is LNHDA and CDR2 SQIVND (reference sequence). V lost 1 base to trimming and J lost 3 bases, with 10 bases between them. The CDR3 length is 14 residues. The DNA for the CDR3 is TGTGCCAGTAGTATAGGCGCCTCAGGCTACGAGCAGTACTTC. The encoded protein is CASSIGASGYEQYF.

The count of this clonotype is one. This sequence joins TRBV7-7 and TRBJ2-3, with 10 bases fitting TRBD2. This CDR3 is built from 15 residues. The germline gives CDR1 SSHAT, CDR2 FNYEAQ (reference sequence). Trimming took 4 bases from V and 5 from J; bases not matched to a gene: 6. The CDR3 here is CASSSGLAVIDTQYF. The CDR3 bases are TGTGCCAGCAGCTCCGGACTAGCGGTGATAGATACGCAGTATTTT.

The count of this clonotype is one. This chain connects TRBV27 to TRBJ2-7; possibly TRBD1 for D (6 bases). Trimming shortened V by 8 bases and J by 4 bases, and 24 bases separated the two germline ends. Germline CDR1 MNHEY, CDR2 SMNVEV (reference sequence). This CDR3 has 16 amino acids. The chain's CDR3 is CASSLTGPGASYEQYF. The CDR3 DNA sequence: TGTGCCAGCTCCTTAACGGGTCCAGGGGCCTCTTACGAGCAGTACTTC.

This chain connects TRBV7-3 to TRBJ2-1; the D gene could be TRBD1 or TRBD2 (6 bases each). The CDR3 loop spans 15 amino acids. The germline CDR1 and CDR2 sequences are SGHTA and FQGTGA. V was shortened by 5 bases and J by 6 bases, with 17 bases between the two germline ends. The CDR3 reads CASSKEGGPGNEQFF. DNA of the CDR3: TGTGCCAGCAGCAAGGAAGGGGGGCCGGGCAATGAGCAGTTCTTC. The whole variable domain, remainder taken from reference TRBV7-3 and TRBJ2-1, is GAGVSQTPSNKVTEKGKYVELRCDPISGHTALYWYRQSLGQGPEFLIYFQGTGAADDSGLPNDRFFAVRPEGSVSTLKIQRTERGDSAVYLCASSKEGGPGNEQFFGPGTRLTVL.

Details on this clonotype: Relative to the germline gene, one junction end is altered; a read error may explain this. V and J are TRBV4-3 and TRBJ2-1; D is uncertain. This CDR3 spans 17 amino acids. CDR1 and CDR2 from the germline V gene are LGHNA and YSLEER. The CDR3 DNA reads as TGCGCCAGCAGACAAGATGCTGTGGATTCATCTTACAATGAGCAGTTCTTC. Its translation is CASRQDAVDSSYNEQFF.